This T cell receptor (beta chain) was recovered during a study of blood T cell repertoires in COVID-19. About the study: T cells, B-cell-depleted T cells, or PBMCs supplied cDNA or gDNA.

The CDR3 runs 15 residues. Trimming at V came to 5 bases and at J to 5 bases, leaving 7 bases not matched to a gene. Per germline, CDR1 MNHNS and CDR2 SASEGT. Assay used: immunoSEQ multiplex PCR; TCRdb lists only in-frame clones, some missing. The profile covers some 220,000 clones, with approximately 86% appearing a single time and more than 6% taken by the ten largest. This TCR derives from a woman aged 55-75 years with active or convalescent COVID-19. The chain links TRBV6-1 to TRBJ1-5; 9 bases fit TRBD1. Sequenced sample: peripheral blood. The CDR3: CASSFGTGSDQPQHF. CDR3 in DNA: TGTGCCAGCAGTTTCGGGACAGGGAGTGATCAGCCCCAGCATTTT.